Included here is one TCR beta chain sequence, with context. Methods used by the authors: Amplified reference gene primers provided the basis for estimating nucleated cell counts. Generated by immunoSEQ multiplex PCR, the TCRdb table keeps only in-frame clones and is missing some. V and J calls and clone size are those listed in that table; D and trimming were worked out from the DNA. Of 70,000 or so clones listed, 85% to 90% were seen once; the top ten hold around 3.9%. These data originate in a study of blood T cell repertoires in COVID-19. Study at large: COVID-19 samples from acute and convalescent phases originated in the United States, Italy and Spain. The cDNA or gDNA used as material had been derived from T cells, B-cell-depleted T cells, or PBMCs.

The V and J ends lost 1 base and 7 bases, in that order; junction bases with no gene match: 5. CDR1 is LNHDA and CDR2 is SQIVND in the germline V gene (reference sequence). The CDR3 sequence is 17 residues long. This TCR was recovered from a man in his 70s with active COVID-19. Material for sequencing was peripheral blood. This sequence joins TRBV19 and TRBJ2-1; 15 bases map to TRBD2. For the CDR3, the DNA is TGTGCCAGTAGTATAGCGACGGGACTAGCGGGAGGAAATGAGCAGTTCTTC. As protein: CASSIATGLAGGNEQFF.